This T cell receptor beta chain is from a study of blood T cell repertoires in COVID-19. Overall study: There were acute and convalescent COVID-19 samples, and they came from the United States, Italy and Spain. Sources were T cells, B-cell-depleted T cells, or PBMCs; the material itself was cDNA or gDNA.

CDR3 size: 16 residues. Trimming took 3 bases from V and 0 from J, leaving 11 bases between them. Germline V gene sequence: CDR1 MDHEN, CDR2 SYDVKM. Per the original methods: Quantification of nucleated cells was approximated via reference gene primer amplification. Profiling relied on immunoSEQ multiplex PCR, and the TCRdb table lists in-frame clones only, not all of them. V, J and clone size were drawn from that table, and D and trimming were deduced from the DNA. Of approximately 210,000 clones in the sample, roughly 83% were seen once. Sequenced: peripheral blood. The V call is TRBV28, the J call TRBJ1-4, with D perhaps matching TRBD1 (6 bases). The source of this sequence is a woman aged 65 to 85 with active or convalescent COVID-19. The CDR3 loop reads CASSLSRGATNEKLFF. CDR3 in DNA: TGTGCCAGCAGTTTGAGCAGGGGTGCAACTAATGAAAAACTGTTTTTT.